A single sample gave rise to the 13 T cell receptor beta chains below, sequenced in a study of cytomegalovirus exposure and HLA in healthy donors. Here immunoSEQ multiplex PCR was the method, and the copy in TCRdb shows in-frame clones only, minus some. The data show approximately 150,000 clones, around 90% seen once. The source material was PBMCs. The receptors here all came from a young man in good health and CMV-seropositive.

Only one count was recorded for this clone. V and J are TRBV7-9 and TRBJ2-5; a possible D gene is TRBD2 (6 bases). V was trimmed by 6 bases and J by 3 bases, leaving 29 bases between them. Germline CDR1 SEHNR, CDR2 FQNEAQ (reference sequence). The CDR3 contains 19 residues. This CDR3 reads CASSHTARAPGGNKETQYF. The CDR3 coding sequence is TGTGCCAGCAGTCACACCGCCCGGGCCCCCGGCGGGAACAAAGAGACCCAGTACTTC.

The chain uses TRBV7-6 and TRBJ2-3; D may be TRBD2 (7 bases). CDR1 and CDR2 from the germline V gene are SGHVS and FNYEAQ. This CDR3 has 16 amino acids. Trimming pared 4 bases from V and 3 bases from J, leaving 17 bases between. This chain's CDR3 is CASSWGLADYTDTQYF. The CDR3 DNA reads TGTGCCAGCAGCTGGGGGCTAGCGGATTATACAGATACGCAGTATTTT.

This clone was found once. Written as DNA, the CDR3 is TGTGCCAGCAGTGAACCAGGGGCTTATGGCTACACCTTC. Translation: CASSEPGAYGYTF. The J gene is TRBJ1-2, the V gene TRBV6-1; TRBD1 might be the D (6 bases). CDR1 MNHNS and CDR2 SASEGT come from the germline V gene. The CDR3 runs 13 residues. V was cut by 2 bases and J by 5 bases, with 9 bases left in between.

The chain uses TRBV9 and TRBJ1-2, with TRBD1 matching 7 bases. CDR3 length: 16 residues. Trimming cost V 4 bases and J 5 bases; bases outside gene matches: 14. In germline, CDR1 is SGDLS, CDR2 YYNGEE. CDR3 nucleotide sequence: TGTGCCAGCAGCCCCCACAACCCGGAGGACAGGTATGGCTACACCTTC. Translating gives CASSPHNPEDRYGYTF.

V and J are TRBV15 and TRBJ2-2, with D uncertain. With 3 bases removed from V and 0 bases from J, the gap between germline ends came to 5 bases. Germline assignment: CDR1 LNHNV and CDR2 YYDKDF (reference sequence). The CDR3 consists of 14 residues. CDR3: CATSRRSNTGELFF. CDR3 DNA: TGTGCCACCAGCAGGCGGTCGAACACCGGGGAGCTGTTTTTT. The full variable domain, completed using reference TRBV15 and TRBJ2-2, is DAMVIQNPRYQVTQFGKPVTLSCSQTLNHNVMYWYQQKSSQAPKLLFHYYDKDFNNEADTPDNFQSRRPNTSFCFLDIRSPGLGDTAMYLCATSRRSNTGELFFGEGSRLTVL.

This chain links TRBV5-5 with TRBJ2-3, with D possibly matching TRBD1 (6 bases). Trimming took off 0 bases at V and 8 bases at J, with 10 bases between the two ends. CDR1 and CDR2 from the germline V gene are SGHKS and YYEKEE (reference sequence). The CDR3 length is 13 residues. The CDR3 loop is CASSLELRGTQYF. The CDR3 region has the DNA TGTGCCAGCAGCTTGGAGCTCAGGGGTACGCAGTATTTT.

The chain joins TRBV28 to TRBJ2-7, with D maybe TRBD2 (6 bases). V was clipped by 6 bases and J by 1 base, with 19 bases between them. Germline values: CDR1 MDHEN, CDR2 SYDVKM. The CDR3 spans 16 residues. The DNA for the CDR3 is TGTGCCAGCAGCGCCTATGGTAGCGGCAATTCCTACGAGCAGTACTTC. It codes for CASSAYGSGNSYEQYF. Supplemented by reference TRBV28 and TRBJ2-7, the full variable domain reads DVKVTQSSRYLVKRTGEKVFLECVQDMDHENMFWYRQDPGLGLRLIYFSYDVKMKEKGDIPEGYSVSREKKERFSLILESASTNQTSMYLCASSAYGSGNSYEQYFGPGTRLTVT.

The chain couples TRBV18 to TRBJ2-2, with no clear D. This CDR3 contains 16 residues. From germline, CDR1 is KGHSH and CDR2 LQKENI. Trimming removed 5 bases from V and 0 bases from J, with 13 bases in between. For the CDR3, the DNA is TGTGCCAGCTCAGCCCAATTACTTACGAACACCGGGGAGCTGTTTTTT. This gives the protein CASSAQLLTNTGELFF.

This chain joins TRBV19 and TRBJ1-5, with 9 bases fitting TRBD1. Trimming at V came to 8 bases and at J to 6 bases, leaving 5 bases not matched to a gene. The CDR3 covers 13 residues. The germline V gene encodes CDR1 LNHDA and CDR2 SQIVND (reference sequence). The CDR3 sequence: CASGTGGFQPQHF. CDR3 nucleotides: TGTGCCAGTGGAACAGGGGGCTTTCAGCCCCAGCATTTT.

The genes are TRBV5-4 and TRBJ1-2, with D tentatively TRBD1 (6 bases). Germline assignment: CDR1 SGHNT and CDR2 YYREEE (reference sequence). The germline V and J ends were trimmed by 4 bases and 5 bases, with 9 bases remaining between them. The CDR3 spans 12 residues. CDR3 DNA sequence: TGTGCCAGCAGCGGCACAGGGTATGGCTACACCTTC. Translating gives CASSGTGYGYTF.

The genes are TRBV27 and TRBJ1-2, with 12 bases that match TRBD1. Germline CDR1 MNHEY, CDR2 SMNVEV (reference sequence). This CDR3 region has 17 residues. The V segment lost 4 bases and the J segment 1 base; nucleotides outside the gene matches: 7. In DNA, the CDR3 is TGTGCCAGCAGTTCCGCCGGGACAGGGGGCCTTAACTATGGCTACACCTTC. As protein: CASSSAGTGGLNYGYTF.

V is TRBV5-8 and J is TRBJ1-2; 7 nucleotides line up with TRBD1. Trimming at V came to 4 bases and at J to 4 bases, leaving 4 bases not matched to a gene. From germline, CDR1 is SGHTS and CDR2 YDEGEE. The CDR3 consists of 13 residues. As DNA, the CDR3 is TGTGCCAGCAGCCTTGGGACAGTCTATGGCTACACCTTC. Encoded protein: CASSLGTVYGYTF.

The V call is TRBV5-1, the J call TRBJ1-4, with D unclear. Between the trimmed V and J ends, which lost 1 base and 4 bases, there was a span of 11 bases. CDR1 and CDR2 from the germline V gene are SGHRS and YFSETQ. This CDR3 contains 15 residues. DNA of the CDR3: TGCGCCAGCAGCTTGTATCCGGGGATTAATGAAAAACTGTTTTTT. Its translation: CASSLYPGINEKLFF.